The following is a TCR beta chain sequence with its context. The CDR3 loop spans 17 amino acids. This table comes from immunoSEQ multiplex PCR, and its TCRdb copy is limited to in-frame clones, with some not included. The data hold 25,000 to 35,000 clones, with around four fifths observed a single time. The sample belongs to a study of blood T cell repertoires in COVID-19. About the study: The samples span acute and convalescent COVID-19 from the United States, Italy and Spain.

The sample taken for sequencing was peripheral blood. This receptor was identified in a woman in her seventies with active or convalescent COVID-19. The chain has TRBV21-1 and TRBJ1-5; whether TRBD1, the table's D call, matches the DNA was not checked. TRBV21-1 is reported as a pseudogene. For the CDR3, the DNA is TGTGCCAGCAGCAAAGCGCTAGAGACAGGGGGCAAACAGCCCCAGCATTTT. This encodes CASSKALETGGKQPQHF.